This TCR beta chain appears in the sequencing data of a study of T cell repertoires in cytomegalovirus infection. Study-wide background: Selected CMV epitopes included recently identified HLA-C-restricted ones as well as well-studied HLA-B-restricted ones.

The count of this clonotype is one. What it binds is not known. Germline CDR1 reads SGHVT; CDR2 reads SQSDAQ. Trimming at V came to 5 bases and at J to 6 bases, leaving 9 bases not matched to a gene. This CDR3 has 15 residues. TCRdb re-called the reads through MiXCR, storing one row per CDR3 protein. The sample includes approximately 730,000 distinct CDR3 sequences, about 30% of them seen just once. The sequence derives from a human donor in good health (CMV status not recorded). Some clones in this sample may be carry-over from other donors' samples. The sample was cultured PBMCs, taken from culture after CMV antigen stimulation. The chain couples TRBV7-4 to TRBJ1-5; 8 bases fit TRBD1. The CDR3 loop reads CASSPTTGAGQPQHF. CDR3 in DNA: TGTGCCAGCAGCCCTACGACAGGGGCCGGTCAGCCCCAGCATTTT.